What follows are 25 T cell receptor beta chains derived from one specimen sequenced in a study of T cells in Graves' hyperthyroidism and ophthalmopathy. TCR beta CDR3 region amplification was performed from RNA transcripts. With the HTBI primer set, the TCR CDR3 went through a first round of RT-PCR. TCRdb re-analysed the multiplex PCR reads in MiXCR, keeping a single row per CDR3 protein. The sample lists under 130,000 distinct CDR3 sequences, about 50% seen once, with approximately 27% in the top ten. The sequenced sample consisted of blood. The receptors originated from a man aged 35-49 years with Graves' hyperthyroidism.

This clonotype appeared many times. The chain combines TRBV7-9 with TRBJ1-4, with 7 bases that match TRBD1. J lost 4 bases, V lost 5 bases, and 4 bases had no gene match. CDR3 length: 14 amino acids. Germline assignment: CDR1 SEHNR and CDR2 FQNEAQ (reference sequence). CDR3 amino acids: CASSPGQRNEKLFF. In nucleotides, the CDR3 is TGTGCCAGCAGCCCGGGACAGCGTAATGAAAAACTGTTTTTT. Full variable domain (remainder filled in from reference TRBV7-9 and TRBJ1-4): DTGVSQNPRHKITKRGQNVTFRCDPISEHNRLYWYRQTLGQGPEFLTYFQNEAQLEKSRLLSDRFSAERPKGSFSTLEIQRTEQGDSAMYLCASSPGQRNEKLFFGSGTQLSVL.

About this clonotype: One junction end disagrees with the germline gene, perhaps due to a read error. The CDR3 loop is CASGLAGTNNQPQHF. The CDR3 nucleotides are TGCGCCAGCGGCTTGGCCGGGACGAACAATCAGCCCCAGCATTTT. The J gene is TRBJ1-5, the V gene TRBV5-5; possible D gene TRBD1, 5 bases. The CDR3 sequence is 15 residues long. CDR1 is SGHKS and CDR2 is YYEKEE in the germline V gene (reference sequence). Combining the CDR3 with reference TRBV5-5 and TRBJ1-5 gives the whole variable domain DAGVTQSPTHLIKTRGQQVTLRCSPISGHKSVSWYQQVLGQGPQFIFQYYEKEERGRGNFPDRFSARQFPNYSSELNVNALLLGDSALYLCASGLAGTNNQPQHFGDGTRLSIL.

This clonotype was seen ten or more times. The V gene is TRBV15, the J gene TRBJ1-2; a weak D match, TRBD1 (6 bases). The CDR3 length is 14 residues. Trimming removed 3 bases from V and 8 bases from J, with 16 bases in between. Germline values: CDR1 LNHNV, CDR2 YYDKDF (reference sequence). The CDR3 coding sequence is TGTGCCACCAGCAGCTCCGGGGGGCTAAGGGGCTACACCTTC. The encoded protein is CATSSSGGLRGYTF.

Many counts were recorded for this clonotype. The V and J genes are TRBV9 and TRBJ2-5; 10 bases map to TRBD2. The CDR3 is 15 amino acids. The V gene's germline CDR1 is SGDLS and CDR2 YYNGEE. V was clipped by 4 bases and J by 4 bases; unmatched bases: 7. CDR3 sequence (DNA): TGTGCCAGCAGCTCGAAGCGGGGGGGCCCAGAGACCCAGTACTTC. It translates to CASSSKRGGPETQYF.

CDR3 loop: CASSPRLMGTGAQETQYF. The DNA for the CDR3 is TGTGCCAGCAGCCCCAGGCTGATGGGGACAGGGGCCCAAGAGACCCAGTACTTC. The gene calls are TRBV11-2 and TRBJ2-5; 10 nucleotides agree with TRBD1. CDR3 length equals 18 residues. Germline loops: CDR1 SGHAT, CDR2 FQNNGV. V shed 5 bases, J shed 1 base, and the junction held 13 bases outside the gene matches.

Here the CDR3 reads CSAREDRGHLTDTQYF. In DNA form, the CDR3 reads TGCAGTGCTAGGGAGGACAGGGGGCACCTCACAGATACGCAGTATTTT. The chain uses TRBV20-1 and TRBJ2-3; the match to TRBD1 covers 11 bases. The germline V gene has CDR1 DFQATT and CDR2 SNEGSKA (reference sequence). Trimming at V came to 3 bases and at J to 2 bases, leaving 7 bases not matched to a gene. The CDR3 totals 16 residues.

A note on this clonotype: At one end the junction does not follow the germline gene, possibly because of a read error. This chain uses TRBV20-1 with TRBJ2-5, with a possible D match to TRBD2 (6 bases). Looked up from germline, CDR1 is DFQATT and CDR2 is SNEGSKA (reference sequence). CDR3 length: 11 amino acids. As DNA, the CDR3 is TGCAGTGTACGCCTACGGGAGACCCATTACTTC. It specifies CSVRLRETHYF.

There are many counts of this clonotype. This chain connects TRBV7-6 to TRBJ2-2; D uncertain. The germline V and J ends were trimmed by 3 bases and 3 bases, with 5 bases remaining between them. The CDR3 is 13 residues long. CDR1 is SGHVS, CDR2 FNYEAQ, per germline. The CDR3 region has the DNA TGTGCCAGCAGCTTTAGCTACACCGGGGAGCTGTTTTTT. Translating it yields CASSFSYTGELFF.

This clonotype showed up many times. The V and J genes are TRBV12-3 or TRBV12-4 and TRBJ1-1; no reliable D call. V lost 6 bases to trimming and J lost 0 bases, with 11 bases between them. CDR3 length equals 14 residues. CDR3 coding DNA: TGTGCCAGCAGCCTTACAAGGATGAACACTGAAGCTTTCTTT. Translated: CASSLTRMNTEAFF.

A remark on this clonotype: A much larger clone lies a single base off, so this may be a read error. The CDR3 spells CASSYSNGQYYNEQYF. The CDR3 DNA follows: TGTGCCAGCAGTTACTCGAACGGACAGTACTACAATGAGCAGTACTTC. The rearrangement joins TRBV6-2 or TRBV6-3 to TRBJ2-7, with D possibly being TRBD1 (6 bases). There are 16 residues in the CDR3. Germline V gives CDR1 MNHEY, CDR2 SVGEGT. The germline V and J ends were trimmed by 0 bases and 7 bases, with 19 bases remaining between them.

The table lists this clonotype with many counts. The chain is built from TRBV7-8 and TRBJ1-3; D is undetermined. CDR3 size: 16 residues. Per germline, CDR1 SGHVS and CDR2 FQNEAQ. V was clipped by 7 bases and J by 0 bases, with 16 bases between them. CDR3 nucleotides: TGTGCCAGCACCCTCTGGCAGGCGAGCTCTGGAAACACCATATATTTT. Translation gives CASTLWQASSGNTIYF.

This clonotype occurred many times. CDR3 sequence reads: CASSVLVTGANVLTF. CDR3 DNA sequence: TGTGCCAGCAGCGTCCTAGTGACTGGGGCCAACGTCCTGACTTTC. The rearrangement uses TRBV9 and TRBJ2-6; D is unclear. The CDR3 spans 15 residues. From germline, CDR1 is SGDLS and CDR2 YYNGEE. V lost 2 bases and J 2 bases, leaving 8 bases between the germline ends.

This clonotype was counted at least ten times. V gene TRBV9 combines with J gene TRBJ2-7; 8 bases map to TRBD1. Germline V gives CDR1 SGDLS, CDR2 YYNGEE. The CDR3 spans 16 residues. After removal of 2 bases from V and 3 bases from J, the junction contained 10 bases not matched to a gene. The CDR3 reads CASSVTRRQGHYEQYF. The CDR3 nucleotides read TGTGCCAGCAGCGTTACCCGTAGACAGGGGCACTACGAGCAGTACTTC. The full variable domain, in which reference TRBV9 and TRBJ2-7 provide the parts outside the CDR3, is DSGVTQTPKHLITATGQRVTLRCSPRSGDLSVYWYQQSLDQGLQFLIQYYNGEERAKGNILERFSAQQFPDLHSELNLSSLELGDSALYFCASSVTRRQGHYEQYFGPGTRLTVT.

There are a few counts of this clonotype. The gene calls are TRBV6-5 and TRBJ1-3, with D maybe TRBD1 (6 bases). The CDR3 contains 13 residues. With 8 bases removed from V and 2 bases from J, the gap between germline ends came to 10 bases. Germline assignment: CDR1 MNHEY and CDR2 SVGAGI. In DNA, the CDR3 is TGTGCCAGCCACACAGGGCCTGGAAACACCATATATTTT. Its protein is CASHTGPGNTIYF.

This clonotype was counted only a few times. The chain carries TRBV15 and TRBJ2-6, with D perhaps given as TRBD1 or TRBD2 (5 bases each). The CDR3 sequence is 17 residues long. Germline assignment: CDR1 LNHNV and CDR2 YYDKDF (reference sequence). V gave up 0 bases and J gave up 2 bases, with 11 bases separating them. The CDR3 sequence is CATSRDPGSTGANVLTF. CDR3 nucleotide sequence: TGTGCCACCAGCAGAGACCCAGGGAGCACTGGGGCCAACGTCCTGACTTTC.

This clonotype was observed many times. The CDR3 region has the DNA TGTGCCAGCAGCCCGGGGGTCGAAGAGACCCAGTACTTC. Its protein is CASSPGVEETQYF. This sequence joins TRBV11-2 and TRBJ2-5, with D tentatively TRBD2 (6 bases). Germline CDR1 reads SGHAT; CDR2 reads FQNNGV. The CDR3 consists of 13 residues. Trimming pared 5 bases from V and 3 bases from J, leaving 10 bases between.

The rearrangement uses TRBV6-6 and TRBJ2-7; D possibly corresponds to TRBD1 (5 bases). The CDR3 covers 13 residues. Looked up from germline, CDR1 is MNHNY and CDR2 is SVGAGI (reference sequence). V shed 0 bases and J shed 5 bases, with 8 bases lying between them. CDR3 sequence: CASSYSQGNEQYF. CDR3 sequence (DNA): TGTGCCAGCAGTTACTCGCAGGGCAACGAGCAGTACTTC.

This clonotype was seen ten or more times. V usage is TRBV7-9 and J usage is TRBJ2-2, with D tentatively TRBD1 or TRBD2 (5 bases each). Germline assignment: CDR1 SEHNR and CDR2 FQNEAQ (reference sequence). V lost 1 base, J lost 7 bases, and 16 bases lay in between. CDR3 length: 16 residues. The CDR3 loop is CASSLERGPQVGELFF. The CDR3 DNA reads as TGTGCCAGCAGCTTAGAAAGGGGACCCCAAGTCGGGGAGCTGTTTTTT.

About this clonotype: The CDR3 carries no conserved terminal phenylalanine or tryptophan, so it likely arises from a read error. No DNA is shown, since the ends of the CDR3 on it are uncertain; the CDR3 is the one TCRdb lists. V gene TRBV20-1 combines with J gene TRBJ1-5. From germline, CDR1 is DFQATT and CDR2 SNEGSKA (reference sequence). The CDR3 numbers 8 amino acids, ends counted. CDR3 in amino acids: CSASAGLT.

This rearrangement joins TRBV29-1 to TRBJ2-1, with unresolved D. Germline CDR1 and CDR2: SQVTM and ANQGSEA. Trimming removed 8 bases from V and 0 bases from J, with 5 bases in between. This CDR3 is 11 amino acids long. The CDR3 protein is CSRSSYNEQFF. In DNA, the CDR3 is TGCAGCCGGAGCTCCTACAATGAGCAGTTCTTC.

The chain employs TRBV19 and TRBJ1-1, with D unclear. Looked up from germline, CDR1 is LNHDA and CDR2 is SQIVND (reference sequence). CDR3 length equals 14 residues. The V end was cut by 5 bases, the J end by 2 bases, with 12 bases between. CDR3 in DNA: TGTGCCAGTAGTGAAAGGAAAGGAAACACTGAAGCTTTCTTT. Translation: CASSERKGNTEAFF.

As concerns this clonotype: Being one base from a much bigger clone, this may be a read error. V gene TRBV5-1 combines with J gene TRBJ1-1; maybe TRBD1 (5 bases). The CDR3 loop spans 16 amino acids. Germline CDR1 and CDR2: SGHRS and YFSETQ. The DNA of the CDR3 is TGCGCCAGCAGCTTGGGGAGGGGAGGATTGAACACTGAAGCTTCCTTT. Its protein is CASSLGRGGLNTEASF.

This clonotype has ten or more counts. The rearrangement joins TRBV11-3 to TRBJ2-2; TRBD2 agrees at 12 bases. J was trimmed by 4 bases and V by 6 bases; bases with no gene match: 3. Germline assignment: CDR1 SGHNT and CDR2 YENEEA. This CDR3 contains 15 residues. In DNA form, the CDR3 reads TGTGCCAGCAGTCGGACTAGCGGGGTCACCGGGGAGCTGTTTTTT. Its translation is CASSRTSGVTGELFF. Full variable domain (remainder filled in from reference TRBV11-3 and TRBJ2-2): EAGVVQSPRYKIIEKKQPVAFWCNPISGHNTLYWYLQNLGQGPELLIRYENEEAVDDSQLPKDRFSAERLKGVDSTLKIQPAELGDSAVYLCASSRTSGVTGELFFGEGSRLTVL.

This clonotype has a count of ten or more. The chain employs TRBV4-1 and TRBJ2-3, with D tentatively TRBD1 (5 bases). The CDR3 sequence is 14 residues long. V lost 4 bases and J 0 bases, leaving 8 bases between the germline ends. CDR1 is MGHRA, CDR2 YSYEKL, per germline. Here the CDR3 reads CASSPQGSTDTQYF. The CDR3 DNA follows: TGCGCCAGCAGCCCCCAGGGAAGCACAGATACGCAGTATTTT.

The CDR3 spells CSVERAGGPGIYEQYF. CDR3 coding DNA: TGCAGCGTTGAACGAGCGGGGGGGCCCGGAATCTACGAGCAGTACTTC. The V call is TRBV29-1, the J call TRBJ2-7, with 10 nucleotides matching TRBD2. Germline CDR1 reads SQVTM; CDR2 reads ANQGSEA. The CDR3 sequence is 16 residues long. Trimming took 2 bases from V and 3 from J; bases not matched to a gene: 10.